The 10 T cell receptor beta chains listed next were all sequenced from one sample in a study of metastatic and nonmetastatic thyroid tumors. The entire patient cohort was treatment-naive prior to thyroid surgery. Using MiXCR, TCRdb re-called clones from the PCR reads. The data show 15,000 to 20,000 clones, over 20% seen once. The sequenced sample consisted of tumor tissue. The receptors were sampled from a male donor with papillary thyroid cancer or a benign thyroid nodule (not recorded which). Some clones in this sample may be carry-over from other donors' samples.

The V call is TRBV5-1, the J call TRBJ2-1; 13 bases are a match to TRBD2. The V and J ends lost 4 bases and 6 bases, in that order; junction bases with no gene match: 7. The V gene's germline CDR1 is SGHRS and CDR2 YFSETQ. The CDR3 has 16 residues. CDR3 coding DNA: TGCGCCAGCAGCAGGATAACTAGCGGGAGGGGCAATGAGCAGTTCTTC. Translated: CASSRITSGRGNEQFF.

This clone was detected ten times or more. The J gene is TRBJ2-7, the V gene TRBV29-1; tentative D call: TRBD2 (5 bases). The CDR3 is 11 amino acids. Trimming took 5 bases from V and 5 from J, leaving 10 bases between them. Germline-derived CDR1 and CDR2 are SQVTM and ANQGSEA. In DNA form, the CDR3 reads TGCAGCGTTCTAAAGAGGGACGAGCAGTACTTC. This translates into CSVLKRDEQYF.

Of note for this clone: A much larger clone lies one base from this, so it may be a read error. This rearrangement joins TRBV7-2 to TRBJ2-3; 10 bases fit TRBD2. Germline values: CDR1 SGHTA, CDR2 FQGNSA. The CDR3 is made up of 14 amino acids. After removal of 8 bases from V and 1 base from J, the junction contained 3 bases not matched to a gene. CDR3 sequence: CASASGSGTDTQYF. The CDR3 coding sequence is TGTGCCAGCGCTAGCGGGAGTGGCACAGATACGCAGTATTTT.

A few counts support this clone. Mismatch with germline at one junction end may stem from a read error. This sequence joins TRBV6-1 and TRBJ1-2; the D gene is possibly TRBD1 (5 bases). CDR1 and CDR2 from the germline V gene are MNHNS and SASEGT. The CDR3 is 14 amino acids. The CDR3 nucleotides read TGTGACAGCAGGGACGATCTAGCTAACTATGGGTACACCTTC. It yields the protein CDSRDDLANYGYTF.

This clone was detected ten times or more. The chain joins TRBV20-1 to TRBJ2-5; D ambiguous. Germline CDR1 and CDR2: DFQATT and SNEGSKA (reference sequence). The CDR3 runs 11 residues. V lost 6 bases and J lost 4, with 9 bases in between. The DNA of the CDR3 is TGCAGTGCGGTAGAAGGAGAGACCCAGTACTTC. This sequence encodes CSAVEGETQYF.

This clone was recorded many times. The chain employs TRBV4-3 and TRBJ2-7; no clear D. V was trimmed by 0 bases and J by 5 bases, leaving 17 bases between them. The CDR3 runs to 16 residues. Germline lookup yields CDR1 LGHNA and CDR2 YSLEER. This CDR3 is CASSQESSRIIHEQYF. The CDR3 DNA reads TGCGCCAGCAGCCAAGAGTCCTCTAGAATTATCCACGAGCAGTACTTC.

This clone occurred many times. This sequence joins TRBV24-1 and TRBJ1-1; D gene unclear. The CDR3 spans 13 residues. Germline V CDR1 and CDR2: KGHDR, SFDVKD. With 4 bases removed from V and 11 bases from J, the gap between germline ends came to 16 bases. The CDR3 bases are TGTGCCACCAGTGAGAGTGGCTCGGAGTGGGCTTTCTTT. This encodes CATSESGSEWAFF.

As to this clone: Sequence at one end of the junction differs from germline and may be a read error. The CDR3 DNA reads TGTGCCTGCAGCCGGTACAGGGAATTTTCTGGATACACGATATATTTT. Its protein is CACSRYREFSGYTIYF. The gene calls are TRBV28 and TRBJ1-3, with a possible D match to TRBD1 (6 bases). Germline V gene sequence: CDR1 MDHEN, CDR2 SYDVKM. The CDR3 is 16 amino acids.

The chain recombines TRBV20-1 with TRBJ2-7; 14 nucleotides agree with TRBD2. The length of the CDR3 is 15 residues. V shed 8 bases and J 8 bases; nucleotides not matched to a gene: 14. The germline V gene has CDR1 DFQATT and CDR2 SNEGSKA (reference sequence). DNA of the CDR3: TGCAGTTCTCGCAGCGGGACTAGCGGGAGAGGCAAGCAGTACTTC. Amino acid sequence: CSSRSGTSGRGKQYF.

The chain uses TRBV30 and TRBJ2-5; 7 bases are shared with TRBD2. This CDR3 is built from 16 residues. The V segment lost 4 bases and the J segment 6 bases; nucleotides outside the gene matches: 17. CDR1 and CDR2 (germline): GTSNPN, SVGIG (reference sequence). CDR3 amino acids: CAWIELGGGLGQTQYF. CDR3 DNA: TGTGCCTGGATCGAACTTGGGGGAGGGTTAGGACAGACCCAGTACTTC.